These 20 T cell receptor beta chains were sequenced from one sample in a study of shared clonotypes between healthy human individuals. Naive CD8 cells lacked CD45RO, underwent positive selection for CCR7 and left out terminally differentiated effector memory CD45RA+ cells. Generated by immunoSEQ multiplex PCR, the TCRdb table keeps only in-frame clones and is missing some. The data show about 2 million clones, over 85% seen once. Sequenced: naive CD8+ T cells sorted from blood. These receptors were collected from a man aged 18-30 years in good health.

This clone was recorded once. The chain couples TRBV4-1 to TRBJ2-3; D uncertain. CDR3 length equals 14 residues. Germline CDR1 MGHRA, CDR2 YSYEKL. The V end was cut by 6 bases, the J end by 2 bases, with 12 bases between. The CDR3 protein is CASRAQTFTDTQYF. The CDR3 nucleotides are TGCGCCAGCAGGGCCCAAACCTTCACAGATACGCAGTATTTT.

The rearrangement joins TRBV5-1 to TRBJ2-7; TRBD2 matches at 11 bases. CDR3 length: 17 amino acids. In germline, CDR1 is SGHRS, CDR2 YFSETQ. Trimming took 0 bases from V and 3 from J; bases not matched to a gene: 8. The CDR3 sequence is CASSLASSGGDLYEQYF. The CDR3 DNA reads as TGCGCCAGCAGCTTGGCGAGTAGCGGGGGGGACCTCTACGAGCAGTACTTC.

The chain recombines TRBV27 with TRBJ2-1; no clear D. Germline-derived CDR1 and CDR2 are MNHEY and SMNVEV (reference sequence). V lost 4 bases and J 5 bases, leaving 12 bases between the germline ends. The CDR3 runs to 14 residues. The CDR3 sequence: CASSSAGYNNEQFF. The DNA for the CDR3 is TGTGCCAGCAGTTCTGCAGGCTATAACAATGAGCAGTTCTTC.

The V gene is TRBV29-1, the J gene TRBJ2-7; 8 bases agree with TRBD1. This CDR3 has 12 amino acids. The V gene's germline CDR1 is SQVTM and CDR2 ANQGSEA. V lost 8 bases to trimming and J lost 2 bases; unmatched junction nucleotides: 5. The CDR3 region has the DNA TGCAGCTACCAGGGGGCAACCTACGAGCAGTACTTC. Protein sequence: CSYQGATYEQYF.

The genes are TRBV4-2 and TRBJ2-1; 9 positions agree with TRBD2. The J segment lost 10 bases and the V segment lost 2 bases, leaving 18 bases of the junction unmatched. This CDR3 is built from 18 residues. CDR1 is LGHNA and CDR2 is YNFKEQ in the germline V gene. This CDR3 reads CASSQTWDFSLAGWEQFF. The CDR3 nucleotides are TGTGCCAGCAGCCAAACCTGGGACTTTAGCCTAGCGGGGTGGGAGCAGTTCTTC.

The V gene is TRBV4-1, the J gene TRBJ2-7; D is unresolved. Trimming pared 0 bases from V and 6 bases from J, leaving 12 bases between. Per the germline V gene, CDR1 is MGHRA and CDR2 is YSYEKL. This CDR3 is 14 amino acids long. The CDR3: CASSQDPQNGEQYF. The DNA of the CDR3 is TGCGCCAGCAGCCAAGATCCACAGAACGGCGAGCAGTACTTC.

The CDR3: CSVHDGETQYF. The CDR3 DNA sequence: TGCAGCGTTCATGATGGAGAGACCCAGTACTTC. This chain joins TRBV29-1 and TRBJ2-5, with D unclear. In germline, CDR1 is SQVTM, CDR2 ANQGSEA. CDR3 length: 11 amino acids. Trimming removed 5 bases from V and 4 bases from J, with 8 bases in between.

V gene TRBV30 combines with J gene TRBJ2-2, with 9 bases aligning to TRBD1. Germline CDR1 is GTSNPN and CDR2 is SVGIG (reference sequence). V was clipped by 6 bases and J by 10 bases; unmatched bases: 6. The CDR3 extends over 12 amino acids. The CDR3 DNA sequence: TGTGCCTGTCATACAGGGGGCGAGGAGCTGTTTTTT. Translation gives CACHTGGEELFF.

The chain employs TRBV6-5 and TRBJ2-7; TRBD1 aligns across 7 bases. Trimming took 11 bases from V and 7 from J; bases not matched to a gene: 8. The CDR3 loop spans 11 amino acids. CDR1 and CDR2 (germline): MNHEY, SVGAGI. The CDR3 nucleotides are TGTGCCTCAACAGGGGCGCGGGAGCAGTACTTC. This codes for CASTGAREQYF.

About this clone itself: This sample includes further DNA sequences coding for the same CDR3. The chain employs TRBV4-1 and TRBJ2-2; D may be TRBD1 or TRBD2 (6 bases each). Germline CDR1 and CDR2: MGHRA and YSYEKL. V was trimmed by 1 base and J by 4 bases, leaving 13 bases between them. The CDR3 length is 16 residues. The CDR3 DNA sequence: TGCGCCAGCAGCCAAGGAGGAGGGGGACTCACCGGGGAGCTGTTTTTT. Translated: CASSQGGGGLTGELFF.

The rearrangement joins TRBV4-1 to TRBJ2-3; D uncertain. V was shortened by 0 bases and J by 4 bases, with 8 bases between the two germline ends. Germline CDR1 and CDR2: MGHRA and YSYEKL. CDR3 size: 14 residues. CDR3 DNA: TGCGCCAGCAGCCAAGATCCCTTCGCAGATACGCAGTATTTT. Protein sequence: CASSQDPFADTQYF.

This clone has a single count. V gene TRBV5-4 combines with J gene TRBJ2-7; TRBD2 matches at 7 bases. J was trimmed by 2 bases and V by 4 bases; bases with no gene match: 12. The CDR3 has 16 amino acids. Germline V gene lookup returns CDR1 SGHNT and CDR2 YYREEE (reference sequence). DNA for the CDR3: TGTGCCAGCAGCCCCGATATAGCGGGCCTAGCCTACGAGCAGTACTTC. It is translated as CASSPDIAGLAYEQYF.

V is TRBV4-3 and J is TRBJ2-5, with a weak D call TRBD1 (5 bases). V was clipped by 2 bases and J by 3 bases, with 13 bases between them. CDR1 and CDR2 from the germline V gene are LGHNA and YSLEER. This CDR3 spans 15 amino acids. The CDR3 loop is CASSQSNRQKETQYF. In DNA, the CDR3 is TGCGCCAGCAGCCAAAGTAACAGGCAAAAAGAGACCCAGTACTTC.

The chain employs TRBV19 and TRBJ2-3, with D perhaps assigned TRBD1 or TRBD2 (6 bases each). Germline V gene sequence: CDR1 LNHDA, CDR2 SQIVND (reference sequence). With 4 bases removed from V and 6 bases from J, the gap between germline ends came to 20 bases. This CDR3 is 16 amino acids long. CDR3 sequence reads: CASSTPSGASRDTQYF. CDR3 nucleotide sequence: TGTGCCAGTAGTACACCTTCGGGGGCCTCTCGGGATACGCAGTATTTT.

The chain combines TRBV11-2 with TRBJ2-7; 8 positions match TRBD1. This CDR3 is 15 amino acids long. CDR1 is SGHAT, CDR2 FQNNGV, per germline. V shed 1 base and J 1 base; nucleotides not matched to a gene: 3. The chain's CDR3 is CASSLVGDRSYEQYF. DNA for the CDR3: TGTGCCAGCAGCTTAGTAGGGGACAGGTCCTACGAGCAGTACTTC.

J is TRBJ2-5 and V is TRBV6-5; D possibly corresponds to TRBD1 (6 bases). Trimming pared 4 bases from V and 4 bases from J, leaving 19 bases between. CDR1 and CDR2 (germline): MNHEY, SVGAGI. The CDR3 covers 16 residues. The CDR3 DNA follows: TGTGCCAGCAGTTTCGCCAAGGGGGAAGGAGGAGAGACCCAGTACTTC. Its translation: CASSFAKGEGGETQYF.

The chain links TRBV6-5 to TRBJ2-1; D might be TRBD1 or TRBD2, each matching 5 bases. V was trimmed by 0 bases and J by 1 base, leaving 10 bases between them. This CDR3 has 16 amino acids. Per the germline V gene, CDR1 is MNHEY and CDR2 is SVGAGI. DNA for the CDR3: TGTGCCAGCAGTTACTCGTATGAGGGGTCCTACAATGAGCAGTTCTTC. It specifies CASSYSYEGSYNEQFF.

The gene calls are TRBV13 and TRBJ2-5, with TRBD2 identical over 7 bases. Germline CDR1 reads PRHDT; CDR2 reads FYEKMQ (reference sequence). V shed 5 bases, J shed 1 base, and the junction held 4 bases outside the gene matches. This CDR3 region has 14 residues. In DNA, the CDR3 is TGTGCCAGCAGCCCAGGGAGGGGCCAAGAGACCCAGTACTTC. Translation gives CASSPGRGQETQYF.

This rearrangement joins TRBV29-1 to TRBJ2-7, with D tentatively TRBD1 (5 bases). The CDR3 length is 15 residues. Germline V gene sequence: CDR1 SQVTM, CDR2 ANQGSEA. V lost 7 bases, J lost 4 bases, and 23 bases lay in between. CDR3 region: CSAGSVAQGGYEQYF. The CDR3 coding sequence is TGCAGCGCCGGAAGCGTCGCGCAGGGTGGTTACGAGCAGTACTTC.

The genes are TRBV4-3 and TRBJ1-1; D ambiguous. Germline V CDR1 and CDR2: LGHNA, YSLEER. Trimming took 4 bases from V and 7 from J, leaving 10 bases between them. This CDR3 spans 12 amino acids. The CDR3 coding sequence is TGCGCCAGCAGCCTAGACGCAGGTGAAGCTTTCTTT. This encodes CASSLDAGEAFF.